This TCR beta chain was documented in a study of glioma-infiltrating T cells after dendritic cell vaccination. On the study more broadly: Patients had newly diagnosed or recurrent glioblastoma and received dendritic cell vaccines. Patients received three intradermal dendritic cell vaccine injections at biweekly intervals.

TCRdb's table, derived via immunoSEQ multiplex PCR, lists solely in-frame clones and lacks some. The sample has approximately 50,000 clones, 70% to 90% seen once. Study-wide results and limits: Few patients contributed both blood and tumor specimens.

Notes on this clone: Its antigen remains unidentified.

Time point given: after dendritic cell vaccination, including at tumor progression/relapse. Isocitrate dehydrogenase mutation was absent in all glioblastoma patients. The V segment lost 6 bases and the J segment 9 bases; nucleotides outside the gene matches: 10. The CDR3 consists of 15 residues. Germline-derived CDR1 and CDR2 are LNHNV and YYDKDF (reference sequence). The specimen comprised blood, sampled after dendritic cell vaccination. The chain uses TRBV15 and TRBJ2-1; 11 bases agree with TRBD1. The sequence was collected from a human donor with glioblastoma. CDR3 residues: CATRRDRGFTGEQFF. The DNA for the CDR3 is TGTGCCACCAGGCGGGACAGGGGGTTTACCGGTGAGCAGTTCTTC.